Below, one TCR beta chain is given with its context. CDR3 length: 15 residues. Looked up from germline, CDR1 is LNHDA and CDR2 is SQIVND (reference sequence). Trimming took off 5 bases at V and 8 bases at J, with 16 bases between the two ends. PCR involved 60 Vbeta and 13 Jbeta primers. Assay: immunoSEQ multiplex PCR; the TCRdb copy retains only in-frame clones and omits some. The sample lists nearly 100,000 clones, roughly 76% occurring once. This sample is drawn from a study of cytomegalovirus exposure and HLA in healthy donors. This chain links TRBV19 with TRBJ2-6, with D maybe TRBD2 (6 bases). Sequencing was done on a sample of PBMCs. This receptor was obtained from a woman in her fifties or sixties in good health and CMV-seropositive. The CDR3 sequence: CASSFRDSGPNVLTF. Written as DNA, the CDR3 is TGTGCCAGTAGTTTTCGGGACTCAGGTCCCAACGTCCTGACTTTC.